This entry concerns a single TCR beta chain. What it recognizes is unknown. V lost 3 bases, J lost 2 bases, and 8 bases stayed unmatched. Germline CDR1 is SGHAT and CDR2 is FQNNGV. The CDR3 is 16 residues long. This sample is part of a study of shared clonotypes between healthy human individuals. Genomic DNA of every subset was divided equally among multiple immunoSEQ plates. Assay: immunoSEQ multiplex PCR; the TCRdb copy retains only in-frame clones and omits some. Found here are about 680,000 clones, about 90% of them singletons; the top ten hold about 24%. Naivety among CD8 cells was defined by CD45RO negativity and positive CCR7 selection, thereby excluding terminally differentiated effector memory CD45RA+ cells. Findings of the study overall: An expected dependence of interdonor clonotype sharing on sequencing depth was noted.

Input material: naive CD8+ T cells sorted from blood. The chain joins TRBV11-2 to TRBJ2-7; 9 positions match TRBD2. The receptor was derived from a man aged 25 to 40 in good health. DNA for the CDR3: TGTGCCAGCAGCTTGGGCCTACTAGCGGGTACCTACGAGCAGTACTTC. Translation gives CASSLGLLAGTYEQYF.